This T cell receptor beta chain was observed in a study of cytomegalovirus exposure and HLA in healthy donors. Findings and limits, study-wide: Rare TCR sequences predominated, though certain public TCRs were found in many donors. Indistinguishable V segments, including TRBV6-2 and TRBV6-3, were excluded. TCR beta chains numbering some 150 were designated cytomegalovirus-associated.

Every donor was a healthy person donating bone marrow. It was with 60 Vbeta and 13 Jbeta primers that the PCR ran. The repertoire was sequenced with immunoSEQ multiplex PCR; TCRdb's copy has only in-frame clones and lacks some. The table has around 92,000 clones, about 70% seen once. Germline values: CDR1 SGHDT, CDR2 YYEEEE. V lost 0 bases, J lost 8 bases, and 4 bases stayed unmatched. The length of the CDR3 is 16 residues. Comments on this clone: Its cognate antigen is unknown.

The receptor comes from a woman in her 70s in good health and CMV-seropositive. The gene calls are TRBV5-6 and TRBJ1-6; 11 nucleotides align to TRBD1. The material sequenced was PBMCs. CDR3 sequence (DNA): TGTGCCAGCAGCTTGGGGGACAGGGGGAGGGATTCACCCCTCCACTTT. It is translated as CASSLGDRGRDSPLHF. Full variable domain (rest looked up from reference TRBV5-6 and TRBJ1-6): DAGVTQSPTHLIKTRGQQVTLRCSPKSGHDTVSWYQQALGQGPQFIFQYYEEEERQRGNFPDRFSGHQFPNYSSELNVNALLLGDSALYLCASSLGDRGRDSPLHFGNGTRLTVT.